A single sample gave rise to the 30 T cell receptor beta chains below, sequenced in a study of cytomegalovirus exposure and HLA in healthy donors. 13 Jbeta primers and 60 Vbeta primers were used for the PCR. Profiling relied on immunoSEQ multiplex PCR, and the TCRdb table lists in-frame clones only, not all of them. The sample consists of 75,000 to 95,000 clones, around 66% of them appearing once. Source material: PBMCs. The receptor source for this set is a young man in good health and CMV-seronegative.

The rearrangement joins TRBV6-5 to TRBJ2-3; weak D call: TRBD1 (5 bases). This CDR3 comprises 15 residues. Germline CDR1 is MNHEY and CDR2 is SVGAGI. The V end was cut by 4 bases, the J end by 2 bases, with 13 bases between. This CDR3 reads CASSSRRGITDTQYF. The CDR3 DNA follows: TGTGCCAGCAGTTCGCGAAGGGGAATCACAGATACGCAGTATTTT.

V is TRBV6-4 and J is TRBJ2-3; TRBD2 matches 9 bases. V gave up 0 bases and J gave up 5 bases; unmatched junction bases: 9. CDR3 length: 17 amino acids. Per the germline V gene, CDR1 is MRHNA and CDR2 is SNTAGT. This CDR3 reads CASSDSPSAGGQDTQYF. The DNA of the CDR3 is TGTGCCAGCAGTGACTCGCCTTCTGCGGGGGGGCAAGATACGCAGTATTTT.

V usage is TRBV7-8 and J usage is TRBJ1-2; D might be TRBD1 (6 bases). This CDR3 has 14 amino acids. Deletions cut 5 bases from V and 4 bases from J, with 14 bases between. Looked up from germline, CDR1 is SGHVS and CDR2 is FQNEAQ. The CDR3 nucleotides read TGTGCCAGCAGCCAAGGCCAGGGGATCTATGGCTACACCTTC. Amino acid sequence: CASSQGQGIYGYTF.

CDR3 protein: CASSLDYGSNEQFF. The CDR3 region has the DNA TGTGCCAGCAGCTTAGATTATGGGAGCAATGAGCAGTTCTTC. The V and J genes are TRBV5-4 and TRBJ2-1; tentatively, D is TRBD2 (5 bases). The CDR3 loop spans 14 amino acids. The germline V and J ends were trimmed by 2 bases and 6 bases, with 12 bases remaining between them. Germline V gene sequence: CDR1 SGHNT, CDR2 YYREEE (reference sequence). The full variable domain, completed using reference TRBV5-4 and TRBJ2-1, is ETGVTQSPTHLIKTRGQQVTLRCSSQSGHNTVSWYQQALGQGPQFIFQYYREEENGRGNFPPRFSGLQFPNYSSELNVNALELDDSALYLCASSLDYGSNEQFFGPGTRLTVL.

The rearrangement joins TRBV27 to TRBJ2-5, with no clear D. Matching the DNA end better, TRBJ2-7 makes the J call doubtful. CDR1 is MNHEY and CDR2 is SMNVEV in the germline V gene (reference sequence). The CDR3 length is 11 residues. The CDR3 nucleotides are TGTGCCAGCAGCGATTTCAACGAGCAGTACTTC. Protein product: CASSDFNEQYF.

CDR3 protein: CASSAGTGVSYEQYF. Here the CDR3 DNA reads TGTGCCAGCAGCGCCGGGACAGGGGTCTCCTACGAGCAGTACTTC. V is TRBV11-2 and J is TRBJ2-7; 10 positions match TRBD1. V lost 5 bases to trimming and J lost 0 bases; unmatched junction nucleotides: 4. The CDR3 has 15 residues. The germline V gene encodes CDR1 SGHAT and CDR2 FQNNGV.

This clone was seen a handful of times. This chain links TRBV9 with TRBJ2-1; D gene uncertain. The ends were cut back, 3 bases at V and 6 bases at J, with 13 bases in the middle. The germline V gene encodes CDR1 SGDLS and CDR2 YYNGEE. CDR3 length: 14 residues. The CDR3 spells CASSAPRRVNEQFF. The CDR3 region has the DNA TGTGCCAGCAGCGCCCCAAGGAGAGTCAATGAGCAGTTCTTC.

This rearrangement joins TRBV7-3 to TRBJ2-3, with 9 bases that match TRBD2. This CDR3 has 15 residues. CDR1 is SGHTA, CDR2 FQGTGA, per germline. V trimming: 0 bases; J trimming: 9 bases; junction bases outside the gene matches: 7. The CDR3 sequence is CASSLTAGGPGTQYF. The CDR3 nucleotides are TGTGCCAGCAGCTTAACAGCGGGAGGTCCGGGGACGCAGTATTTT.

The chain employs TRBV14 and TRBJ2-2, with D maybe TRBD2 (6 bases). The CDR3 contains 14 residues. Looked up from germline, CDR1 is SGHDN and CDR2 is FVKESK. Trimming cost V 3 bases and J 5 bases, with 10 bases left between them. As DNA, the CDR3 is TGTGCCAGCAGCCAGCGGGGATTGACCGGGGAGCTGTTTTTT. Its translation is CASSQRGLTGELFF. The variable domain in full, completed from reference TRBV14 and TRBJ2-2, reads EAGVTQFPSHSVIEKGQTVTLRCDPISGHDNLYWYRRVMGKEIKFLLHFVKESKQDESGMPNNRFLAERTGGTYSTLKVQPAELEDSGVYFCASSQRGLTGELFFGEGSRLTVL.

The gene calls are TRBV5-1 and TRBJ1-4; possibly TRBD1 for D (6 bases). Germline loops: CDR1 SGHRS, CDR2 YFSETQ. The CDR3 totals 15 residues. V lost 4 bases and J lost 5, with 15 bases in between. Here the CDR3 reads CASSDGQRTNEKLFF. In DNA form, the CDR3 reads TGCGCCAGCAGCGATGGACAGAGAACGAATGAAAAACTGTTTTTT.

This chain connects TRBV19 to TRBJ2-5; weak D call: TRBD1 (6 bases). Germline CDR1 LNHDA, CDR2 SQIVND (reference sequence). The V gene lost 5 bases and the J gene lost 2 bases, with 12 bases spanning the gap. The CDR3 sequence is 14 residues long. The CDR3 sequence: CASSYLGQQETQYF. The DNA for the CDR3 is TGTGCCAGTAGTTATCTTGGACAGCAAGAGACCCAGTACTTC. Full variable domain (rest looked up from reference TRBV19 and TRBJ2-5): DGGITQSPKYLFRKEGQNVTLSCEQNLNHDAMYWYRQDPGQGLRLIYYSQIVNDFQKGDIAEGYSVSREKKESFPLTVTSAQKNPTAFYLCASSYLGQQETQYFGPGTRLLVL.

As DNA, the CDR3 is TGTGCCAGCAGCTTAGTTCTGGAGACCCAGTACTTC. Protein: CASSLVLETQYF. The chain is built from TRBV7-2 and TRBJ2-5; D is unclear. Trimming pared 1 base from V and 5 bases from J, leaving 5 bases between. The CDR3 loop spans 12 amino acids. The germline V gene has CDR1 SGHTA and CDR2 FQGNSA.

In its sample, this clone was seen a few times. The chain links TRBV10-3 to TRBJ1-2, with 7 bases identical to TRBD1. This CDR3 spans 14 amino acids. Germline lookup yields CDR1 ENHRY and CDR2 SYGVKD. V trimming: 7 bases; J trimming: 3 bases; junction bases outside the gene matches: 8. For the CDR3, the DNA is TGTGCCATCACCCGAGACAGGGACTACTATGGCTACACCTTC. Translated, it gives CAITRDRDYYGYTF.

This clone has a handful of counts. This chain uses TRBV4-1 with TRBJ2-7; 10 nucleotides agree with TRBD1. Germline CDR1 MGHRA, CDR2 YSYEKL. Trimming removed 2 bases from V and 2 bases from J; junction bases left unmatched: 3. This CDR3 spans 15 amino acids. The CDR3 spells CASSQPGQGTYEQYF. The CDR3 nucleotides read TGCGCCAGCAGCCAACCGGGACAGGGGACCTACGAGCAGTACTTC.

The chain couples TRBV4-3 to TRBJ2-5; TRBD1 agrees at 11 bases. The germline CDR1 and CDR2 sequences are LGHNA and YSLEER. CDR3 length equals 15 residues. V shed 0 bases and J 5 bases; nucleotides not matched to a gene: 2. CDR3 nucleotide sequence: TGCGCCAGCAGCCAAGATGGGACAGGGGGGGAGACCCAGTACTTC. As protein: CASSQDGTGGETQYF.

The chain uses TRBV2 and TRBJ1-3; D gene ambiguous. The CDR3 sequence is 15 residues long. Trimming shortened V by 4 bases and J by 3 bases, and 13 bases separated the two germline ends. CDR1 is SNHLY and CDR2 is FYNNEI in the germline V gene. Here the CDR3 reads CASSVSRSSGNTIYF. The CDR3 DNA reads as TGTGCCAGCAGTGTCTCTCGGAGTAGTGGAAACACCATATATTTT.

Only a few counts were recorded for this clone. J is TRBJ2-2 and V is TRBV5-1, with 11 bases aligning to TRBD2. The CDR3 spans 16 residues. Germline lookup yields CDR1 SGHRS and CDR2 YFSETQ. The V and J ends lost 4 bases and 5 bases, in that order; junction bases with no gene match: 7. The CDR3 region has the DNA TGCGCCAGCAGCCTTGTCGGGACTAGCGGTACCGGGGAGCTGTTTTTT. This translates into CASSLVGTSGTGELFF.

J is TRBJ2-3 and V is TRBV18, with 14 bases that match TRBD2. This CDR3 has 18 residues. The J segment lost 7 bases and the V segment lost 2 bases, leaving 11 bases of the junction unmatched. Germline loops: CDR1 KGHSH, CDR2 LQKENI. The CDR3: CASSPTPTSGGAVNTQYF. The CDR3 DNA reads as TGTGCCAGCTCACCAACCCCGACTAGCGGGGGGGCCGTAAATACGCAGTATTTT.

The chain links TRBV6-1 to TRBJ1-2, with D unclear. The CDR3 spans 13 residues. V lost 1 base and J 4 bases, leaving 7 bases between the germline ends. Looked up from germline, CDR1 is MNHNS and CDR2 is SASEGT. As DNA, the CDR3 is TGTGCCAGCAGTGAAGGGAGGGTCTATGGCTACACCTTC. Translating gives CASSEGRVYGYTF.

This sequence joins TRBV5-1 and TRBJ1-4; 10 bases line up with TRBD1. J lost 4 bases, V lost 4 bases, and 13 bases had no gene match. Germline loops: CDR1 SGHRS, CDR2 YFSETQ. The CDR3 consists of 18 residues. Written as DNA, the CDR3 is TGCGCCAGCAGCGAAAAGCGCGGACAGGGGGTTTATAATGAAAAACTGTTTTTT. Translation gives CASSEKRGQGVYNEKLFF.

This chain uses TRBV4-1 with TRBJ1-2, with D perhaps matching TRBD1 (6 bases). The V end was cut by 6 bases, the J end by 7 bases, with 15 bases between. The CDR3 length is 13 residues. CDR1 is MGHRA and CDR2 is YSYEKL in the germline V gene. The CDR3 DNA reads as TGCGCCAGCAGTAGACGTCCCAGGGGTGGCTACACCTTC. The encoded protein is CASSRRPRGGYTF.

CDR3 nucleotides: TGTGCCAGCAGCCCAGGGACAGCTTCCTTCTACGAGCAGTACTTC. Its translation is CASSPGTASFYEQYF. The chain combines TRBV7-6 with TRBJ2-7, with 7 nucleotides matching TRBD1. CDR3 length: 15 amino acids. The junction had 10 bases not matched to a gene; V was cut back by 5 bases and J by 3 bases. Germline V gene data show CDR1 as SGHVS and CDR2 as FNYEAQ.

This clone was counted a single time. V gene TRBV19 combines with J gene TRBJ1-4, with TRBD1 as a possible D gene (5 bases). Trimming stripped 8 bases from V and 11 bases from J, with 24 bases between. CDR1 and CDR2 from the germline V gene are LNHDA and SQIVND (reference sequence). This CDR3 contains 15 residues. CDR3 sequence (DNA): TGTGCCAGTCGATATACCAGGGAAGGTTTTCTTAAACTGTTTTTT. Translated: CASRYTREGFLKLFF. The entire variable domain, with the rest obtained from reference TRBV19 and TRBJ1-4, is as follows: DGGITQSPKYLFRKEGQNVTLSCEQNLNHDAMYWYRQDPGQGLRLIYYSQIVNDFQKGDIAEGYSVSREKKESFPLTVTSAQKNPTAFYLCASRYTREGFLKLFFGSGTQLSVL.

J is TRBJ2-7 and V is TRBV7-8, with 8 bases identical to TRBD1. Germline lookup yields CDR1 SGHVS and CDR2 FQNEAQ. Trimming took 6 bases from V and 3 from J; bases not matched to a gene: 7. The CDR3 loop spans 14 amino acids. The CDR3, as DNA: TGTGCCAGCAGGGCCAGGACAGGGCGCTACGAGCAGTACTTC. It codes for CASRARTGRYEQYF.

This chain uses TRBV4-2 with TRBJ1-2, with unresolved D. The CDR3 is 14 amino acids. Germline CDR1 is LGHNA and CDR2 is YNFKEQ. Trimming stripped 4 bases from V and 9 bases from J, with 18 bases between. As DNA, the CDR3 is TGTGCCAGCAGCCGAGATCGAACAGATAGGCGCTACACCTTC. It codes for CASSRDRTDRRYTF.

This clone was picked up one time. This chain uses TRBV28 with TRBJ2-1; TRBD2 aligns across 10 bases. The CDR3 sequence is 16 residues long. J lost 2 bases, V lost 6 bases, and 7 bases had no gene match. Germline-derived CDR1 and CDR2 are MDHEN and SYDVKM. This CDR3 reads CASRSPGTSAYNEQFF. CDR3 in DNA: TGTGCCAGCAGGAGCCCCGGGACTAGCGCCTACAATGAGCAGTTCTTC.

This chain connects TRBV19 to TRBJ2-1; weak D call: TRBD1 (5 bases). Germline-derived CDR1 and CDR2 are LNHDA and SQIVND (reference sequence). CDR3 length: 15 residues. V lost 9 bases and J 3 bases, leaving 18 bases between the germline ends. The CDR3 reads CASSPMGPGYNEQFF. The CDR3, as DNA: TGTGCCAGCTCTCCCATGGGGCCCGGCTACAATGAGCAGTTCTTC.

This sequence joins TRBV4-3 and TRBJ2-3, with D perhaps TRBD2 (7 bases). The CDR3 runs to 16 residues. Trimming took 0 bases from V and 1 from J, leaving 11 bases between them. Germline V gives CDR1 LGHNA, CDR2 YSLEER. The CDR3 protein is CASSQERGLGTDTQYF. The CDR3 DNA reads TGCGCCAGCAGCCAAGAGCGGGGGCTGGGCACAGATACGCAGTATTTT.

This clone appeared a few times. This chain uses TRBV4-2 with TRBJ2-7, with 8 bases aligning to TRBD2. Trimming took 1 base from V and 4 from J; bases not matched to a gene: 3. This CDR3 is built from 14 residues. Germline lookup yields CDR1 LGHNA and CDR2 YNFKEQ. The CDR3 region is CASSQGGLAYEQYF. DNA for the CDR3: TGTGCCAGCAGCCAAGGAGGACTAGCTTACGAGCAGTACTTC.

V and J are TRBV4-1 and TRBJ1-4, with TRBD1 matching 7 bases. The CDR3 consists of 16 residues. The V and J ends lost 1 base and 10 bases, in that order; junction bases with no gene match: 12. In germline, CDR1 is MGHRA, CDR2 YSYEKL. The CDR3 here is CASSQGGRGRFGKLFF. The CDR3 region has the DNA TGCGCCAGCAGCCAAGGAGGTAGGGGGCGCTTTGGAAAACTGTTTTTT.